A selection of T cell receptor beta chains follows, all from one sample in a study of cytomegalovirus exposure and HLA in healthy donors. Clones were sequenced by immunoSEQ multiplex PCR, and TCRdb holds only the in-frame ones, with some missing. Here the sample spans more than 150,000 clones, 77% being singletons. Sequencing was carried out using PBMCs. These receptors came from a man in his late teens or twenties in good health and CMV-seronegative. CDR3s include the opening cysteine and the closing phenylalanine or tryptophan. The D gene is left open where the match is weak. The size of a clone is reported for some rows only, either as once, few or many, or as a class for expanded clones.

d_call	v_call	j_call	clone_size	cdr3_nt	cdr3_aa
TRBD1	TRBV2	TRBJ1-4	NA	TGTGCCAGCAGTAGACAGGGGTTAAGAAATGAAAAACTGTTTTTT	CASSRQGLRNEKLFF
NA	TRBV4-3	TRBJ1-5	NA	TGCGCCAGCAGCCAAGATCTGGAGCAACGGCCCCAGCATTTT	CASSQDLEQRPQHF
NA	TRBV4-3	TRBJ2-3	NA	TGCGCCAGCAGCCCCTTTAGCGGATCCGTCCCAGATACGCAGTATTTT	CASSPFSGSVPDTQYF
NA	TRBV7-8	TRBJ2-7	NA	TGTGCCAGCAGCTTGTGGAGGGCCAGCCACGAGCAGTACTTC	CASSLWRASHEQYF
TRBD1	TRBV6-5	TRBJ1-2	NA	TGTGCCACCCTTGGACAGGGAGGTGGCTACACCTTC	CATLGQGGGYTF
TRBD1	TRBV19	TRBJ1-2	few	TGTGCCAGTAGTACTCTTAGCACAGGATCCAGGGGGGGCTACACCTTC	CASSTLSTGSRGGYTF
NA	TRBV6-5	TRBJ2-1	few	TGTGCCAGCAGCTATCGTGAGCGGATCAATGAGCAGTTCTTC	CASSYRERINEQFF
TRBD1	TRBV19	TRBJ1-1	NA	TGTGCCAGTAGGTTACAGGGGGAGGTGGTGAACACTGAAGCTTTCTTT	CASRLQGEVVNTEAFF
TRBD1	TRBV13	TRBJ2-3	NA	TGTGCCAGCAGCTTAGGCGAAGGGGGCCTGAATACGCAGTATTTT	CASSLGEGGLNTQYF
TRBD2	TRBV18	TRBJ2-5	once	TGTGCCAGCTCACCGACGGGACTAGCGTTGATTGAGACCCAGTACTTC	CASSPTGLALIETQYF
TRBD2	TRBV5-4	TRBJ2-7	NA	TGTGCCAGCAGCCCGAACCCAGCGGGAGTCTACGAGCAGTACTTC	CASSPNPAGVYEQYF
NA	TRBV6-6	TRBJ1-1	NA	TGTGCCAGCAGTTACGCCCGGACATCCAACACTGAAGCTTTCTTT	CASSYARTSNTEAFF
NA	TRBV19	TRBJ1-2	NA	TGTGCCAGTATTGGGGGCCTAAGGCAGGGGTATGGCTACACCTTC	CASIGGLRQGYGYTF
NA	TRBV14	TRBJ2-5	NA	TGTGCCAGCAGCCGGGGAGTGACGGAGACCCAGTACTTC	CASSRGVTETQYF
TRBD2	TRBV7-2	TRBJ2-3	NA	TGTGCCAGCAGCTTAGGACTAGCGGGGGCCAGAAGCACAGATACGCAGTATTTT	CASSLGLAGARSTDTQYF
NA	TRBV4-3	TRBJ2-7	NA	TGCGCCAGCAGCCAAGAAGAAGACTTCATCTACGAGCAGTACTTC	CASSQEEDFIYEQYF
NA	TRBV5-1	TRBJ2-5	NA	TGCGCCAGCAGGACAGCCCCAACCGAAGAGACCCAGTACTTC	CASRTAPTEETQYF
TRBD1	TRBV29-1	TRBJ1-5	NA	TGCAGCGTTGGACAGGGCAGTCAGCCCCAGCATTTT	CSVGQGSQPQHF
TRBD1	TRBV7-3	TRBJ2-5	NA	TGTGCCAGCAGCTTCAGGGGGCGTAGGCAAGAGACCCAGTACTTC	CASSFRGRRQETQYF
TRBD1	TRBV9	TRBJ2-7	NA	TGTGCCAGCAGCGTCACAGGGGGCGCATCCTACGAGCAGTACTTC	CASSVTGGASYEQYF
NA	TRBV14	TRBJ2-7	NA	TGTGCCAGCAGCCAAGATCTAGTCGCCTACGAGCAGTACTTC	CASSQDLVAYEQYF
NA	TRBV7-2	TRBJ1-2	NA	TGTGCCAGCAGCCCGGGGGGGGAGAAGGGGAACTATGGCTACACCTTC	CASSPGGEKGNYGYTF
NA	TRBV18	TRBJ2-7	NA	TGTGCCAGCTCTCTAGACAGGAAAGGGCTCTACGAGCAGTACTTC	CASSLDRKGLYEQYF
TRBD1	TRBV5-4	TRBJ1-1	NA	TGTGCCAGCAGCCGGGGCGGGGACAGGACATTTGAAGCTTTCTTT	CASSRGGDRTFEAFF
TRBD2	TRBV29-1	TRBJ2-3	NA	TGCAGCGTTGTTAGCGGGGGGGGATCAAGCACAGATACGCAGTATTTT	CSVVSGGGSSTDTQYF
TRBD1	TRBV7-2	TRBJ2-2	NA	TGTGCCAGCAGCACCAGACAGGGGGGCACCGGGGAGCTGTTTTTT	CASSTRQGGTGELFF
TRBD1	TRBV6-5	TRBJ2-7	once	TGTGCCAGCACTCCGGACAGGAAACACTACGAGCAGTACTTC	CASTPDRKHYEQYF
NA	TRBV7-8	TRBJ1-1	NA	TGTGCCAGCAGCTTAGAGTACCGCTTGGGGGGCACTGAAGCTTTCTTT	CASSLEYRLGGTEAFF
TRBD1	TRBV4-3	TRBJ1-2	NA	TGCGCCAGCAGCCAAGACCTCCTTAACAGGGGAGGCTACACCTTC	CASSQDLLNRGGYTF
TRBD1	TRBV4-3	TRBJ2-3	NA	TGCGCCAGCAGCCAAGAAACACAGGGGGGCACAGATACGCAGTATTTT	CASSQETQGGTDTQYF
NA	TRBV18	TRBJ1-1	NA	TGTGCCAGCTCAGATACAGGCATGGCTGAAGCTTTCTTT	CASSDTGMAEAFF
NA	TRBV6-1	TRBJ1-2	NA	TGTGCCAGCAGTGAAGCGCTTTTCCCCCAGGCAGGGGCCTATGGCTACACCTTC	CASSEALFPQAGAYGYTF
TRBD1	TRBV6-5	TRBJ2-4	NA	TGTGCCAGCAGTACAGGGGTGGCCAAAAACATTCAGTACTTC	CASSTGVAKNIQYF
TRBD1	TRBV2	TRBJ1-1	NA	TGTGCCAGCAGTGATCTTCTAGGTAGGGGGCTTTGCACTGAAGCTTTCTTT	CASSDLLGRGLCTEAFF
TRBD2	TRBV7-2	TRBJ2-2	NA	TGTGCCAGCAGCTTCACTAGCGGGAGAAGCGGGGAGCTGTTTTTT	CASSFTSGRSGELFF
NA	TRBV7-8	TRBJ2-7	NA	TGTGCCAGCAGCTTAAGGGACATCGACTACGAGCAGTACTTC	CASSLRDIDYEQYF
TRBD2	TRBV6-1	TRBJ2-3	NA	TGTGCCAGCAGTGACCCGACTAGCGGGGTAAAAGATACGCAGTATTTT	CASSDPTSGVKDTQYF
TRBD2	TRBV6-4	TRBJ2-3	NA	TGTGCCAGCAGTGATTTAGCGGGAGACACAGATACGCAGTATTTT	CASSDLAGDTDTQYF
TRBD2	TRBV5-5	TRBJ2-7	NA	TGTGCCAGCAGTAGCGGGGTCTCTAGCGGGATTTACGAGCAGTACTTC	CASSSGVSSGIYEQYF
NA	TRBV19	TRBJ1-1	NA	TGTGCCAGTAGTATACTGGGCAGGCGGAACACTGAAGCTTTCTTT	CASSILGRRNTEAFF
NA	TRBV9	TRBJ1-4	NA	TGTGCCAGCAGCGTAGGCTACTCGGAGGCAACTAATGAAAAACTGTTTTTT	CASSVGYSEATNEKLFF
NA	TRBV15	TRBJ2-5	NA	TGTGCCACCAGCAGAGGGGGGGCGGGGGCAAGGGAGACCCAGTACTTC	CATSRGGAGARETQYF
NA	TRBV7-9	TRBJ1-1	few	TGTGCCAGCAGCTTAGCGGGGAGACTTGAAGCTTTCTTT	CASSLAGRLEAFF
NA	TRBV7-9	TRBJ1-1	NA	TGTGCCAGCAGCTTTCCTCCCACGGTGAACACTGAAGCTTTCTTT	CASSFPPTVNTEAFF
NA	TRBV7-9	TRBJ1-1	NA	TGTGCCAGCAGCTTAGTTGGTCTAGGTGAAGCTTTCTTT	CASSLVGLGEAFF
NA	TRBV27	TRBJ1-1	NA	TGTGCCAGCAGACTTTTATCGACAGTAAACACTGAAGCTTTCTTT	CASRLLSTVNTEAFF
NA	TRBV15	TRBJ2-3	NA	TGTGCCACCGGCTTCTCCACAGATACGCAGTATTTT	CATGFSTDTQYF
TRBD2	TRBV6-5	TRBJ2-3	few	TGTGCCAGCAGCTTAGCGGGACCCACAGATACGCAGTATTTT	CASSLAGPTDTQYF
NA	TRBV2	TRBJ1-5	NA	TGTGCCAGCAGGCTGACAGTTAGCAATCAGCCCCAGCATTTT	CASRLTVSNQPQHF
NA	TRBV7-3	TRBJ2-3	few	TGTGCCAGCAGCTTAACGGGGGCGATCTCGTCCCATACGCAGTATTTT	CASSLTGAISSHTQYF
TRBD1	TRBV4-3	TRBJ2-7	NA	TGCGCCAGCAGCCAAGTCTCGGGACAGGGCGTATCTACCTACGAGCAGTACTTC	CASSQVSGQGVSTYEQYF
NA	TRBV18	TRBJ2-3	NA	TGTGCCAGCTCACCCCTCTCAGATACGCAGTATTTT	CASSPLSDTQYF
NA	TRBV7-9	TRBJ1-4	NA	TGTGCCAGCAGCTCGGACAGCCATAATGAAAAACTGTTTTTT	CASSSDSHNEKLFF
TRBD1	TRBV28	TRBJ2-7	NA	TGTGCCAGCAGCCCCCGGGACAGGCCCTACGAGCAGTACTTC	CASSPRDRPYEQYF